Following are 9 T cell receptor beta chains from one sample sequenced in a study of human T cells and chemical hapten exposure. TCRdb analysed the RACE reads with MiXCR anew, one entry per CDR3 protein. The repertoire holds some 65,000 distinct CDR3 sequences, with under 7.5% as singletons. Time point reported: healthy volunteer bleed at 6 weeks. Total RNA was isolated from unfractionated whole blood. The material sequenced was whole blood. Every receptor here comes from a female donor in good health. Some clones in this sample may be carry-over from other donors' samples.

This clonotype was recorded at least ten times. The rearrangement links TRBV27 to TRBJ1-1; D is undetermined. Germline CDR1 MNHEY, CDR2 SMNVEV (reference sequence). The CDR3 loop spans 14 amino acids. V was trimmed by 2 bases and J by 1 base, leaving 8 bases between them. CDR3 sequence reads: CASSLRLENTEAFF. Written as DNA, the CDR3 is TGTGCCAGCAGTTTAAGATTGGAGAACACTGAAGCTTTCTTT.

At least ten counts were recorded for this clonotype. The V and J genes are TRBV28 and TRBJ1-1; weak D call: TRBD1 (5 bases). Trimming pared 2 bases from V and 6 bases from J, leaving 13 bases between. The CDR3 runs 14 residues. Germline CDR1 and CDR2: MDHEN and SYDVKM. The CDR3 is CASSLHLRGSEAFF. The CDR3 DNA is TGTGCCAGCAGTTTACACCTTAGGGGATCTGAAGCTTTCTTT.

With regard to this clonotype: Just one base apart from a much larger clone, this may be a read error. The genes are TRBV7-9 and TRBJ1-6; perhaps TRBD1 as D (5 bases). Germline CDR1 SEHNR, CDR2 FQNEAQ (reference sequence). The germline V and J ends were trimmed by 1 base and 6 bases, with 7 bases remaining between them. The CDR3 is made up of 14 amino acids. The CDR3 loop reads CASSLGGTNSPLHF. The CDR3 DNA sequence: TGTGCCAGCAGCTTAGGGGGCACTAATTCACCCCTCCACTTT.

The DNA of the CDR3 is TGTGCCGGGACGGTACTCGACGAGCAGTACTTC. Translation gives CAGTVLDEQYF. The chain employs TRBV30 and TRBJ2-7; either TRBD1 or TRBD2 may supply D (5 bases each). This CDR3 is 11 amino acids long. The germline gives CDR1 GTSNPN, CDR2 SVGIG (reference sequence). V lost 8 bases to trimming and J lost 5 bases, with 13 bases between them.

The chain combines TRBV6-6 with TRBJ2-7; D is perhaps TRBD1 (6 bases). Trimming shortened V by 5 bases and J by 5 bases, and 16 bases separated the two germline ends. CDR1 is MNHNY and CDR2 is SVGAGI in the germline V gene (reference sequence). The CDR3 extends over 14 amino acids. The CDR3 loop is CASSRPTDSHEQYF. CDR3 bases: TGTGCCAGCAGTCGCCCAACGGACAGCCACGAGCAGTACTTC.

The sample holds a few counts of this clonotype. J is TRBJ2-6 and V is TRBV14; D not certain. The CDR3 consists of 16 residues. Trimming left V 4 bases short and J 4 bases short, with 14 bases between. Per germline, CDR1 SGHDN and CDR2 FVKESK. Here the CDR3 reads CASSPPFTGGANVLTF. CDR3 nucleotide sequence: TGTGCCAGCAGCCCTCCCTTCACGGGCGGGGCCAACGTCCTGACTTTC.

This clonotype was detected many times. The chain uses TRBV2 and TRBJ2-3; TRBD2 agrees at 7 bases. V dropped 6 bases and J dropped 3; count of bases not matched to a gene: 0. Germline V lookup: CDR1 SNHLY, CDR2 FYNNEI. The CDR3 spans 12 residues. The CDR3 region has the DNA TGTGCCAGCAGGGGAGGGACAGATACGCAGTATTTT. Translated, it gives CASRGGTDTQYF. The whole variable domain, remainder taken from reference TRBV2 and TRBJ2-3, is EPEVTQTPSHQVTQMGQEVILRCVPISNHLYFYWYRQILGQKVEFLVSFYNNEISEKSEIFDDQFSVERPDGSNFTLKIRSTKLEDSAMYFCASRGGTDTQYFGPGTRLTVL.

This clonotype was detected a few times. This chain joins TRBV6-2 or TRBV6-3 and TRBJ2-1; TRBD2 might be the D (6 bases). This CDR3 spans 12 amino acids. Per the germline V gene, CDR1 is MNHEY and CDR2 is SVGEGT. The V and J ends lost 8 bases and 7 bases respectively, with 12 bases between them. CDR3 DNA: TGTGCCAGCGGGAGGCACGAGAATGAGCAGTTCTTC. This translates into CASGRHENEQFF.

This clonotype appeared many times. The rearrangement links TRBV27 to TRBJ1-1; maybe TRBD1 (5 bases). Trimming pared 8 bases from V and 2 bases from J, leaving 15 bases between. Per germline, CDR1 MNHEY and CDR2 SMNVEV (reference sequence). The CDR3 covers 14 residues. The CDR3 sequence is CASHTYGANTEAFF. In nucleotides, the CDR3 is TGTGCCAGCCATACTTACGGGGCCAACACTGAAGCTTTCTTT.